A selection of T cell receptor beta chains follows, all from one sample in a study of neoadjuvant nivolumab and ipilimumab in lung cancer. Repertoires were generated with immunoSEQ multiplex PCR, while TCRdb's copy carries only in-frame clones and drops some. Of 26,000 or so clones in the sample, more than 70% were seen once. This sample comprised peripheral blood, obtained before neoadjuvant nivolumab, alone or with ipilimumab. These receptors all come from an adult with non-small cell lung cancer. The CDR3 runs from the conserved cysteine through the conserved F or W. A D gene is named only where the DNA matches it firmly. Only some rows state a clone size, as once, few, many or a class for expanded clones.

clone size: -; J gene: TRBJ2-7; D gene: TRBD1; V gene: TRBV2; CDR3 DNA: TGTGCCAGCAGACAGGGGCTCTACGAGCAGTACTTC; CDR3 protein: CASRQGLYEQYF
clone size: -; J gene: TRBJ2-3; D gene: -; V gene: TRBV27; CDR3 DNA: TGTGCCAGCAGTTTCCCGGAGGATACGCAGTATTTT; CDR3 protein: CASSFPEDTQYF
clone size: -; J gene: TRBJ1-1; D gene: -; V gene: TRBV14; CDR3 DNA: TGTGCCAGCAGCCAATACCTCTCTTCCACTGAAGCTTTCTTT; CDR3 protein: CASSQYLSSTEAFF
clone size: -; J gene: TRBJ1-2; D gene: -; V gene: TRBV29-1; CDR3 DNA: TGCAGCGTTGCTTCGGTCTATGGCTACACCTTC; CDR3 protein: CSVASVYGYTF
clone size: -; J gene: TRBJ2-1; D gene: TRBD2; V gene: TRBV7-8; CDR3 DNA: TGTGCCAGCAGCCTTCCTTATCGAGAGCGGGGGGGTCGGAATGAGCAGTTCTTC; CDR3 protein: CASSLPYRERGGRNEQFF
clone size: few; J gene: TRBJ1-1; D gene: -; V gene: TRBV10-3; CDR3 DNA: TGTGCCATCAGCTCCAGGGTCACTGAAGCTTTCTTT; CDR3 protein: CAISSRVTEAFF
clone size: -; J gene: TRBJ1-1; D gene: -; V gene: TRBV28; CDR3 DNA: TGTGCCAGCAGGAAGGGCAGTCGGCACACTGAAGCTTTCTTT; CDR3 protein: CASRKGSRHTEAFF
clone size: -; J gene: TRBJ2-7; D gene: -; V gene: TRBV5-4; CDR3 DNA: TGTGCCAGCAGCTGGTCAGGGGACGAGCAGTACTTC; CDR3 protein: CASSWSGDEQYF
clone size: -; J gene: TRBJ1-1; D gene: -; V gene: TRBV7-9; CDR3 DNA: TGTGCCAGCAGCTTTTACTCGGGGTTGAACACTGAAGCTTTCTTT; CDR3 protein: CASSFYSGLNTEAFF
clone size: once; J gene: TRBJ2-5; D gene: -; V gene: TRBV9; CDR3 DNA: TGTGCCAGCAGCGTAGGGGTAGCGGATGGCGGGGAGACCCAGTACTTC; CDR3 protein: CASSVGVADGGETQYF
clone size: -; J gene: TRBJ2-1; D gene: TRBD1; V gene: TRBV7-7; CDR3 DNA: TGTGCCAGCAGCTTAGGACAGGGCTCTGGGCAGTTCTTC; CDR3 protein: CASSLGQGSGQFF
clone size: -; J gene: TRBJ2-5; D gene: TRBD2; V gene: TRBV7-3; CDR3 DNA: TGTGCCAGCAGCTTAGGGGTTAGCGGGGGGCAAGAGACCCAGTACTTC; CDR3 protein: CASSLGVSGGQETQYF
clone size: few; J gene: TRBJ1-1; D gene: -; V gene: TRBV18; CDR3 DNA: TGTGCCAGCTCACCCTACACGGGGCGGACTGAAGCTTTCTTT; CDR3 protein: CASSPYTGRTEAFF
clone size: few; J gene: TRBJ2-5; D gene: -; V gene: TRBV18; CDR3 DNA: TGTGCCACTGCACTGGGACCACAAGAGACCCAGTACTTC; CDR3 protein: CATALGPQETQYF
clone size: -; J gene: TRBJ2-1; D gene: TRBD2; V gene: TRBV5-5; CDR3 DNA: TGTGCCAGCAGCCCGGGGGCGGGGGGTTGGAATGAGCAGTTCTTC; CDR3 protein: CASSPGAGGWNEQFF
clone size: -; J gene: TRBJ1-2; D gene: -; V gene: TRBV19; CDR3 DNA: TGTGCCAGTAGTCTTTTTTCGGCGCCCGGCGAGAGCTATGGCTACACCTTC; CDR3 protein: CASSLFSAPGESYGYTF
clone size: once; J gene: TRBJ2-5; D gene: TRBD2; V gene: TRBV28; CDR3 DNA: TGTGCCAGCAGCTTCCCACGAGCGGGGGTAGGAGAGACCCAGTACTTC; CDR3 protein: CASSFPRAGVGETQYF
clone size: -; J gene: TRBJ1-4; D gene: TRBD1; V gene: TRBV5-1; CDR3 DNA: TGCGCCAGCAGCAGACGACAGGGTGGAGCTAATGAAAAACTGTTTTTT; CDR3 protein: CASSRRQGGANEKLFF
clone size: -; J gene: TRBJ1-6; D gene: -; V gene: TRBV6-5; CDR3 DNA: TGTGCCAGCACGGGAATGATCGAGGATAATTCACCCCTCCACTTT; CDR3 protein: CASTGMIEDNSPLHF
clone size: -; J gene: TRBJ2-1; D gene: -; V gene: TRBV19; CDR3 DNA: TGTGCCAGTAAGGATAGCGCTATCTACAATGAGCAGTTCTTC; CDR3 protein: CASKDSAIYNEQFF
clone size: -; J gene: TRBJ2-7; D gene: -; V gene: TRBV27; CDR3 DNA: TGTGCCAGCAGTTTATCGATGGCAGGGGCTAGTTGGGAGCAGTACTTC; CDR3 protein: CASSLSMAGASWEQYF
clone size: -; J gene: TRBJ2-2; D gene: -; V gene: TRBV11-2; CDR3 DNA: TGTGCCAGCAGCTCCTCCTTTCGGAGGAACACCGGGGAGCTGTTTTTT; CDR3 protein: CASSSSFRRNTGELFF
clone size: -; J gene: TRBJ1-4; D gene: TRBD1; V gene: TRBV5-8; CDR3 DNA: TGTGCCAGCAGCCCCCGACAGGGGGGGAATAATGAAAAACTGTTTTTT; CDR3 protein: CASSPRQGGNNEKLFF
clone size: -; J gene: TRBJ1-5; D gene: -; V gene: TRBV19; CDR3 DNA: TGTGCCAGTAGTCCTAATTTAGACCCCAGGCATTTT; CDR3 protein: CASSPNLDPRHF
clone size: -; J gene: TRBJ2-7; D gene: -; V gene: TRBV5-1; CDR3 DNA: TGCGCCAGCAGCGATCATTACGAGCAGTACTTC; CDR3 protein: CASSDHYEQYF
clone size: few; J gene: TRBJ1-6; D gene: TRBD1; V gene: TRBV13; CDR3 DNA: TGTGCCAGCAGCTCCGGGACAGGGGCGCGTCCCTATAATTCACCCCTCCACTTT; CDR3 protein: CASSSGTGARPYNSPLHF
clone size: -; J gene: TRBJ2-3; D gene: -; V gene: TRBV7-4; CDR3 DNA: TGTGCCAGCAGCGGGAAGCCGCAGTATTTT; CDR3 protein: CASSGKPQYF
clone size: -; J gene: TRBJ2-3; D gene: TRBD1; V gene: TRBV5-1; CDR3 DNA: TGCGCCAGCAGCTTGGAATACAGGGGGGGCACAGATACGCAGTATTTT; CDR3 protein: CASSLEYRGGTDTQYF